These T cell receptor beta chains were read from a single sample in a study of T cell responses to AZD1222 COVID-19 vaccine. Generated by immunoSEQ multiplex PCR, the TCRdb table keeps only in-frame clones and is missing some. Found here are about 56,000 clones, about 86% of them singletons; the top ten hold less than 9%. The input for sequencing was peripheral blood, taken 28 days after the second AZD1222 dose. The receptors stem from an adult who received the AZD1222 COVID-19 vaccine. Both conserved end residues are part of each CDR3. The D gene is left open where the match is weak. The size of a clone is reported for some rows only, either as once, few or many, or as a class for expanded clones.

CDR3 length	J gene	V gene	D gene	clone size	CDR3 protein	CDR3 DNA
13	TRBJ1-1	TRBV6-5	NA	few	CASSVEAGAQAFF	TGTGCCAGCAGCGTCGAAGCCGGGGCTCAAGCTTTCTTT
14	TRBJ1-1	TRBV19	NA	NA	CASSMQVGNTEAFF	TGTGCCAGTAGTATGCAGGTCGGGAACACTGAAGCTTTCTTT
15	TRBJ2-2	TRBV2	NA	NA	CASSGQGKNTGELFF	TGTGCCAGCAGTGGTCAGGGGAAGAACACCGGGGAGCTGTTTTTT
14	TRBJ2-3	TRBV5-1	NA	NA	CASSLGQITDTQYF	TGCGCCAGCAGCTTGGGGCAGATTACAGATACGCAGTATTTT
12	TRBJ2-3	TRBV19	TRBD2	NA	CASSGDYWTQYF	TGTGCCAGTAGTGGGGACTATTGGACGCAGTATTTT
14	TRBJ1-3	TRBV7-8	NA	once	CASSSRRAGNTIYF	TGTGCCAGCAGCTCCCGGCGGGCGGGAAACACCATATATTTT
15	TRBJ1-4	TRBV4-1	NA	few	CASSQVWGLNEKLFF	TGCGCCAGCAGCCAAGTTTGGGGGCTTAATGAAAAACTGTTTTTT
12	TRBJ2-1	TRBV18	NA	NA	CASSPSQREQFF	TGTGCCAGCTCACCCTCCCAGCGTGAGCAGTTCTTC
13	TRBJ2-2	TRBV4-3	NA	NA	CASSQDPTGELFF	TGCGCCAGCAGCCAAGACCCCACCGGGGAGCTGTTTTTT
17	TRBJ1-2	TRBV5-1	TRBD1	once	CASSLAATGGSNYGYTF	TGCGCCAGCAGCTTGGCCGCTACAGGGGGTTCTAACTATGGCTACACCTTC
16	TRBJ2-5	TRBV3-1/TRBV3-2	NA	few	CASSPQGTGTQETQYF	TGTGCCAGCAGCCCCCAGGGAACCGGGACCCAAGAGACCCAGTACTTC
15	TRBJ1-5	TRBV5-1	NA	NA	CASSLAGTAVEPQHF	TGCGCCAGCAGCTTGGCCGGGACTGCGGTGGAGCCCCAGCATTTT
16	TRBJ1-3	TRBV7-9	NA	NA	CASSLVPAADENTIYF	TGTGCCAGCAGCTTAGTGCCGGCGGCCGACGAAAACACCATATATTTT
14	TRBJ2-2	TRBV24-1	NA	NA	CATQTGGTAGELFF	TGTGCCACCCAGACTGGAGGGACGGCCGGGGAGCTGTTTTTT
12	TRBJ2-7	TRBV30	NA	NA	CAWRLGGSEQYF	TGTGCCTGGAGACTAGGAGGATCCGAGCAGTACTTC
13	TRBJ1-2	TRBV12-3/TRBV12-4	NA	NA	CASSGAGYYGYTF	TGTGCCAGCAGTGGAGCAGGGTACTATGGCTACACCTTC
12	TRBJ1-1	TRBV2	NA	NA	CASSVSSVGAFF	TGTGCCAGCAGTGTTAGTTCGGTGGGAGCTTTCTTT
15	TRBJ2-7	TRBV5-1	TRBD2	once	CASSTGSGSIYEQYF	TGCGCCAGCAGCACTGGGAGCGGGAGCATTTACGAGCAGTACTTC
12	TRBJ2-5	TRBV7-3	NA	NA	CASSSQAETQYF	TGTGCCAGCAGCTCCCAGGCAGAGACCCAGTACTTC
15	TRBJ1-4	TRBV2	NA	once	CASSDGRGGDEKLFF	TGTGCCAGCAGTGATGGTCGCGGGGGTGATGAAAAACTGTTTTTT
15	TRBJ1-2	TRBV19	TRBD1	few	CASSIAPGGWYGYTF	TGTGCCAGTAGTATAGCCCCAGGGGGCTGGTATGGCTACACCTTC
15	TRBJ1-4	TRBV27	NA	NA	CASSLSGLSGEKLFF	TGTGCCAGCAGTTTATCTGGACTTTCGGGAGAAAAACTGTTTTTT
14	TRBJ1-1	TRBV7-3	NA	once	CASSSGRQAAEAFF	TGTGCCAGCAGCTCGGGTAGACAGGCCGCTGAAGCTTTCTTT
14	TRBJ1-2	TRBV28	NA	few	CASSLLGGTRGYTF	TGTGCCAGCAGTTTACTCGGTGGGACAAGAGGCTACACCTTC
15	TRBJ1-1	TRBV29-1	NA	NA	CSVRVAGTMNTEAFF	TGCAGCGTTAGGGTGGCAGGCACCATGAACACTGAAGCTTTCTTT
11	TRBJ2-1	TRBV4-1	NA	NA	CASSHYNEQFF	TGCGCCAGCAGCCATTATAATGAGCAGTTCTTC
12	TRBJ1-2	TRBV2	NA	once	CASQGYNYGYTF	TGTGCCAGCCAGGGTTATAACTATGGCTACACCTTC
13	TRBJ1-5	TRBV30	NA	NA	CAWSQGYNQPQHF	TGTGCCTGGAGCCAGGGATACAATCAGCCCCAGCATTTT
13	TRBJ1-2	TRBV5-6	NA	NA	CASSPWNVYGYTF	TGTGCCAGCAGCCCCTGGAATGTCTATGGCTACACCTTC
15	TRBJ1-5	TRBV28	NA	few	CASSLTAHSNQPQHF	TGTGCCAGCAGTTTGACGGCTCATAGCAATCAGCCCCAGCATTTT
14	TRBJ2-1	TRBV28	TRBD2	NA	CASTPWREGNEQFF	TGTGCCAGCACCCCTTGGCGGGAGGGCAATGAGCAGTTCTTC
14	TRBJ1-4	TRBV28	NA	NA	CASSIGGTNEKLFF	TGTGCCAGCAGTATCGGGGGCACTAATGAAAAACTGTTTTTT
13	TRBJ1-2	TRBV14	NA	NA	CASSRDSNYGYTF	TGTGCCAGCAGCCGAGACAGTAACTATGGCTACACCTTC
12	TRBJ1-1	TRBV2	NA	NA	CASSEVSSHAFF	TGTGCCAGCAGTGAAGTGAGCAGTCACGCTTTCTTT
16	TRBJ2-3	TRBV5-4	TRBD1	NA	CASRYRDRGRGDTQYF	TGTGCCAGCAGATACCGGGACAGGGGGAGAGGAGATACGCAGTATTTT
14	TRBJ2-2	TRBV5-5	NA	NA	CASREQGWAGELFF	TGTGCCAGCAGAGAGCAGGGTTGGGCCGGGGAGCTGTTTTTT
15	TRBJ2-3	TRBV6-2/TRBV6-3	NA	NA	CASSYRAGEVDTQYF	TGTGCCAGCAGTTACAGGGCAGGGGAGGTAGATACGCAGTATTTT
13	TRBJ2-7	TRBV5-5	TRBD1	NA	CASSNRDRDEQYF	TGTGCCAGCAGCAACCGGGACAGGGACGAGCAGTACTTC
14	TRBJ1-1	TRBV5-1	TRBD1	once	CASSPGTGGFEAFF	TGCGCCAGCAGCCCTGGGACAGGGGGATTTGAAGCTTTCTTT
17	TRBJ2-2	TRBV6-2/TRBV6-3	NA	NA	CASSYRLAGGGFGELFF	TGTGCCAGCAGTTATCGGCTAGCCGGAGGGGGATTCGGGGAGCTGTTTTTT
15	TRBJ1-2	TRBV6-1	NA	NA	CASSEAAGPIYGYTF	TGTGCCAGCAGTGAAGCAGCAGGGCCAATCTATGGCTACACCTTC
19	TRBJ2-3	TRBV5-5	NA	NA	CASSLRTRGSATSTDTQYF	TGTGCCAGCAGCTTGCGTACCAGAGGTTCAGCCACTAGCACAGATACGCAGTATTTT
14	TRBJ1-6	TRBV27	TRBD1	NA	CASSWDRSGSPLHF	TGTGCCAGCAGTTGGGACAGATCAGGCTCACCCCTCCACTTT
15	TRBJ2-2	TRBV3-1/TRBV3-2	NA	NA	CASSLGTGDAGELFF	TGTGCCAGCAGCCTAGGGACCGGCGATGCCGGGGAGCTGTTTTTT
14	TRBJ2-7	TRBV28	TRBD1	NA	CASSGTGYGYEQYF	TGTGCCAGCAGTGGGACAGGGTACGGTTACGAGCAGTACTTC
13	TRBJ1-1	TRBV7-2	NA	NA	CASSLKGRSIAFF	TGTGCCAGCAGCTTAAAGGGGCGAAGTATCGCTTTCTTT
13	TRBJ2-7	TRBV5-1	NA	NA	CASSQQGNYEQYF	TGCGCCAGCAGCCAGCAGGGAAACTACGAGCAGTACTTC
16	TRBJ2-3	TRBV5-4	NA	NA	CASSLGSFTSTDTQYF	TGTGCCAGCAGCTTGGGGTCGTTTACTAGCACAGATACGCAGTATTTT
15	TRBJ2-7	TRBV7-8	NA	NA	CASSSTLDSPYEQYF	TGTGCCAGCAGCTCAACCCTGGACAGCCCCTACGAGCAGTACTTC
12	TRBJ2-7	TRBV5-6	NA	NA	CASSLMTAEQYF	TGTGCCAGCAGCTTGATGACGGCCGAGCAGTACTTC
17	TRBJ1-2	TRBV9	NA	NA	CASSVEGGVRPNYGYTF	TGTGCCAGCAGCGTAGAAGGGGGGGTCAGACCTAACTATGGCTACACCTTC
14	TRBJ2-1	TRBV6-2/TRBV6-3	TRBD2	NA	CASSYLLAGGQTFF	TGTGCCAGCAGTTACCTCCTAGCGGGAGGCCAAACGTTCTTC
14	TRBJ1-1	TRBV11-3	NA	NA	CASSQRGRNTEAFF	TGTGCCAGCAGCCAACGGGGCCGTAACACTGAAGCTTTCTTT
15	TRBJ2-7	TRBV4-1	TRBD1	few	CASSPNTGVFYEQYF	TGCGCCAGCAGTCCTAACACAGGGGTCTTCTACGAGCAGTACTTC
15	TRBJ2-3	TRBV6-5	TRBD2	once	CASSRTSFVSDTQYF	TGTGCCAGCAGCAGGACTAGCTTCGTCTCGGATACGCAGTATTTT
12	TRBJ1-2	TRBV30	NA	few	CAWSSLNYGYTF	TGTGCCTGGAGTTCCTTAAACTATGGCTACACCTTC
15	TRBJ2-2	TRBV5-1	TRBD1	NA	CASSLSGQGTGELFF	TGCGCCAGCAGCTTGTCCGGACAGGGTACCGGGGAGCTGTTTTTT